Sequencing of this T cell receptor beta chain was carried out in a study of cytomegalovirus exposure and HLA in healthy donors. Whole-study findings and limits: Owing to their indistinguishability, certain V segments, notably TRBV6-2 and TRBV6-3, were excluded. Earlier analysis found most TCR beta V segments productive about 87% or about 30% of the time. Reports state that TCR beta sequences accurately predicted most subjects' HLA-A and HLA-B alleles.

This CDR3 region has 14 residues. Unmatched junction bases numbered 6, after V lost 0 bases and J lost 8 bases. The germline V gene encodes CDR1 MNHNY and CDR2 SVGAGI (reference sequence). The PCR had 60 Vbeta and 13 Jbeta primers. The data were produced by immunoSEQ multiplex PCR, yet TCRdb's version contains in-frame clones alone and is incomplete. The table records 80,000 to 100,000 clones, around 77% of them present only once. Points on this clone: Its target is unknown.

V usage is TRBV6-6 and J usage is TRBJ1-2, with 7 positions matching TRBD1. Input material: PBMCs. This TCR derives from a man aged 50-60 years in good health and CMV-seropositive. The CDR3 nucleotides read TGTGCCAGCAGTTACTCGAGACAGGGAGGCGGCTACACCTTC. This sequence encodes CASSYSRQGGGYTF.